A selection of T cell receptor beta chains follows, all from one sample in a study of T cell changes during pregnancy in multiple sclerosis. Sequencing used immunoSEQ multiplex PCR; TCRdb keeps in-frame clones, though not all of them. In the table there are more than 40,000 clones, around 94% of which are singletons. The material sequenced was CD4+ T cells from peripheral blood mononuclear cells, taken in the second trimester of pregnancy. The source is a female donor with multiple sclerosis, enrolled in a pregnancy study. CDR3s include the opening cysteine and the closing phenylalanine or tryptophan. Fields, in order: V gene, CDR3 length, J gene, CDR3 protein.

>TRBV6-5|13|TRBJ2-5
CASVQGSSKTQYF
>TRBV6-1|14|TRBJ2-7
CASRLWAAFYEQYF
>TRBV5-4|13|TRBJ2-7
CASSSPQGVEQYF
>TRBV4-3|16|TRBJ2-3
CASSPGLAGGRGTQYF
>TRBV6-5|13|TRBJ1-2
CASRRQGDYGYTF
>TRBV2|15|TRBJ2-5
CASNSLGGSLMLQYF
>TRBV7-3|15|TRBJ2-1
CASSSERLAGGLQFF
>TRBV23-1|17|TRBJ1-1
CASSQSNTPYPQAEAFF
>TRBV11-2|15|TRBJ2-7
CASSQTSGVGYEQYF
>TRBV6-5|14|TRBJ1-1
CASRFSILETEAFF
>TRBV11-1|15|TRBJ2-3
CASSLILAARGTQYF
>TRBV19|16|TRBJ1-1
CASSGRQTGSASEAFF
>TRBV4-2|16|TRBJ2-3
CASSQDSRQGSDTQYF
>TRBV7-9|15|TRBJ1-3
CASSLAAGDGNTIYF
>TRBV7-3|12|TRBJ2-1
CASSHLGHSQFF
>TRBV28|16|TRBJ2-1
CASSPPLGQGNNEQFF
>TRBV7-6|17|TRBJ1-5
CASSPTGGARGNQPQHF
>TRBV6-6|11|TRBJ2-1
CASRTYNEQFF
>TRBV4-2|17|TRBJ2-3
CASSQEVQAGATDTQYF
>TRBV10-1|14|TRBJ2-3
CASRSSSGQDTQYF
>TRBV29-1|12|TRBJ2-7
CSVQTVSYEQYF
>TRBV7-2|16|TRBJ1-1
CASSIQTGAMNTEAFF
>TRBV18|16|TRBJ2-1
CASSFPPRGKYNEQFF
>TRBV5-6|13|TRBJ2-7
CASSLVGDYEQYF
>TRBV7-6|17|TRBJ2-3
CASSLGGGLSPTDTQYF
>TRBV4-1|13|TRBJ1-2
CASSADSFYGYTF
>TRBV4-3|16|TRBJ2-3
CASSQGLAGGRDTQYF
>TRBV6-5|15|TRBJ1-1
CASSYSQAMNTEAFF
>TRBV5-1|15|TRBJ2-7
CASLPGAGFGYEQYF
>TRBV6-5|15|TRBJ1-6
CASSYNGQGRSPLHF
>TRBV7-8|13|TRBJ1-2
CASSRRLDYGYTF
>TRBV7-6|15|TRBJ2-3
CASSLALTPPDTQYF
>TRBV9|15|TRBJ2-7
CASSHGGADFYEQYF
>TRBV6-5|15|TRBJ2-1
CASRLYRASYNEQFF
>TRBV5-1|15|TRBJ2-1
CASSDALAGTNEQFF
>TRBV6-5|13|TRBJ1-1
CASSPTGNTEAFF
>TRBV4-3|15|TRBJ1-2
CASSRNRDSAYGYTF